This T cell receptor (beta chain) was obtained from a study of blood T cells in healthy people across ages (dated by TCRdb to about 2015). For context, the study as a whole: In model experiments, template switching captured roughly one uniquely barcoded TCR beta cDNA molecule for every two T cells. The donors were divided into four age groups: young (average around 15 years), middle-aged (about 40), aged (62) and long-lived (82). To avoid experimental bias, donors of different ages were spread randomly across the sequencing lanes. The study measured age-related changes in TCR beta repertoire diversity using deep sequencing normalized with unique cDNA molecular identifiers. The study analyzed two additional independent replicas of 1 million unique cDNA reads from the same blood draw for two donors, one aged 18 to 29 and one aged 80 or older. Overall results and qualifications from the work: Because profiling used bulk unsorted PBMCs, naive and antigen-experienced compartments could not be compared conclusively. A strong correlation was found between observed TCR beta diversity and the percentage of naive T cells measured by flow cytometry. Estimates of total diversity based on one million sequenced T cells were considered lower bounds and underestimates. Compared with the aged group, more naive CD4+ T cells, fewer expanded clones and increased TCR diversity were shown by the long-lived group, suggesting age selection. As age increased, observed TCR beta diversity per million T cells dropped in a roughly linear way, and a significant reduction was already evident by age about 40. Because donor CMV infection status was unknown, age-related changes in expanded clonotypes were potentially confounded.

Receptors were amplified or captured by 5' RACE. The sequencer was an Illumina HiSeq 2500. A second PCR of about 6 to 11 cycles was performed with a sample-barcoded 5' primer and a J-beta primer mix. A unique molecular identifier was introduced onto each TCR beta cDNA molecule by a template-switch 5' adaptor carrying 12 random nucleotides. At least 2.5 million CDR3-containing paired-end reads were obtained from each sample. First-strand cDNA was synthesized from all RNA with the Mint cDNA synthesis kit, primed by a TRBC-specific oligonucleotide. After uracil-DNA glycosylase treatment, a first 18-cycle PCR used universal primers M1SS and BC2_uni_R on all cDNA. Under the source paper's analysis protocol: Each sample was normalized by randomly selecting 1 million high-quality reads, each carrying a distinct molecular identifier. Instead of being binned into consensus sequences, reads that shared molecular identifiers were thrown out. MiTCR, with a Q25 quality threshold and the strictest error-elimination algorithm, was used for CDR3 identification, clonotype clustering and error correction. A nonparametric unseen species model with Euler transformation was used to estimate a lower bound on total TCR beta diversity. TCRdb reprocessed the public reads (quality trimming at Q25 with fastp, clone calling with MiXCR) and kept in-frame beta chains. Rows with one shared CDR3 protein collapse into an entry with the most common genes and DNA. It is TCRdb's table, rather than the study itself, that gives the V and J calls and clone size. In this sample the table shows roughly 1,300,000 distinct CDR3 sequences, 45% to 70% of which occur a single time. The ten largest clones add up to 6.5% to 8.5% of the sample.

The V end loses 0 bases and the J end loses 2 bases, and a stretch of 18 bases separates them. Reading from cysteine to phenylalanine, the CDR3 counts 18 amino acids. Just the 54-base CDR3 DNA is kept, in frame starting at base 1. CDR1 and CDR2, looked up from the germline V gene, are ENHRY and SYGVKD. Comment on this clonotype: Its antigen is still unknown. No much larger clone is present one base from it, and per-base qualities are unavailable.

Donors were a few dozen systemically healthy Caucasian individuals from Russia aged about 6 to 100 years. Each donor gave roughly 11 milliliters of peripheral blood, drawn into EDTA-treated Vacutainer tubes. Ficoll-Paque density-gradient centrifugation was used to isolate PBMCs, with at least 7 million per sample. Total RNA was extracted from PBMCs with Trizol reagent, with at least 5.5 micrograms obtained per sample. For every donor, an aliquot of PBMCs went through flow cytometry to measure the percentages of naive CD45RAhigh/CD27high T cells. This clonotype originated in a young man in good health. The sequencing input was blood. The sequence links TRBV10-3 to TRBJ2-3; the D assignment is uncertain and may be TRBD1 or TRBD2, with 5 bases supporting each. The DNA is as follows: TGTGCCATCAGTGAGTCGGCCCGGGACCCCCACCACACAGATACGCAGTATTTT. It encodes CAISESARDPHHTDTQYF.